Listed here are 32 T cell receptor beta chains from one sample, sequenced in a study of human T cells and chemical hapten exposure. TCRdb independently ran MiXCR on the RACE reads; one entry per CDR3 protein. The data hold a few hundred thousand distinct CDR3 sequences, with under 6.5% observed a single time. Time point of the sample: patch test 2, 6 weeks after DPC sensitization. The treatment denotes: therapeutic diphenylcyclopropenone sensitization with weekly scalp DPC. The sample here was whole blood, taken in connection with sensitization to the hapten diphenylcyclopropenone (DPC). These receptors originate from a woman between 18 and 30 years old with alopecia areata. Some clones in this sample may be carry-over from other donors' samples.

This chain connects TRBV5-1 to TRBJ1-4; 7 positions agree with TRBD1. CDR1 is SGHRS and CDR2 is YFSETQ in the germline V gene. V was clipped by 0 bases and J by 6 bases; unmatched bases: 5. CDR3 size: 15 residues. In nucleotides, the CDR3 is TGCGCCAGCAGCTTGGTCCCAGGGGGGGATGAAAAACTGTTTTTT. Protein sequence: CASSLVPGGDEKLFF.

Comment on this clonotype: A clone one base away is much larger, so this may be a read error. The chain employs TRBV7-2 and TRBJ2-7; 14 bases align to TRBD2. Per the germline V gene, CDR1 is SGHTA and CDR2 is FQGNSA. After removal of 7 bases from V and 5 bases from J, the junction contained 16 bases not matched to a gene. This CDR3 has 18 residues. This chain's CDR3 is CTSIPAMGLAGAGNEQYF. In nucleotides, the CDR3 is TGTACCAGCATCCCAGCGATGGGACTAGCGGGGGCGGGGAACGAGCAGTACTTC.

The chain uses TRBV12-3 or TRBV12-4 and TRBJ2-3; the D is unclear. CDR3 length equals 15 residues. Trimming removed 4 bases at V and 1 base at J, with 12 bases between. CDR3 amino acids: CASSSSVRRTDTQYF. DNA for the CDR3: TGTGCCAGCAGTTCGTCGGTCCGCCGCACAGATACGCAGTATTTT.

The chain joins TRBV28 to TRBJ2-1; a possible D gene is TRBD1 (6 bases). The CDR3 totals 13 residues. V was trimmed by 6 bases and J by 9 bases, leaving 15 bases between them. Germline V CDR1 and CDR2: MDHEN, SYDVKM. CDR3: CASSQGPSVEQFF. CDR3 coding DNA: TGTGCCAGCAGCCAGGGGCCGAGCGTTGAGCAGTTCTTC.

This clonotype was seen ten or more times. This rearrangement joins TRBV6-2 or TRBV6-3 to TRBJ1-1; the D gene is possibly TRBD1 (5 bases). V dropped 4 bases and J dropped 1 base, with 16 bases sitting between them. The CDR3 runs 16 residues. Germline-derived CDR1 and CDR2 are MNHEY and SVGEGT. The DNA of the CDR3 is TGTGCCAGCAGTTCCACATTTGAAGACAGGAACACTGAAGCTTTCTTT. Translation gives CASSSTFEDRNTEAFF.

In its sample, this clonotype was seen many times. The chain recombines TRBV9 with TRBJ2-5; no clear D gene. Germline V gene lookup returns CDR1 SGDLS and CDR2 YYNGEE. This CDR3 spans 12 amino acids. V was clipped by 1 base and J by 7 bases, with 8 bases between them. In nucleotides, the CDR3 is TGTGCCAGCAGCGTATACAAAGGGACCCAGTACTTC. This codes for CASSVYKGTQYF.

The V and J genes are TRBV7-2 and TRBJ2-7; TRBD2 is a possible D gene (6 bases). V was shortened by 8 bases and J by 2 bases, with 19 bases between the two germline ends. The CDR3 contains 15 residues. Germline lookup yields CDR1 SGHTA and CDR2 FQGNSA. This CDR3 is CASVFSGTSTYEQYF. The CDR3 DNA reads as TGTGCCAGCGTCTTCTCCGGAACTAGCACCTACGAGCAGTACTTC.

This clonotype was picked up a small number of times. The CDR3 DNA sequence: TGCAGTGCTAGAGATCCGGGACTAGAGAGGGATCAGTTCTTC. It translates to CSARDPGLERDQFF. The chain is built from TRBV20-1 and TRBJ2-1; 8 bases are a match to TRBD2. CDR3 length equals 14 residues. V lost 0 bases and J lost 13; bases outside the gene matches: 11. Germline V gives CDR1 DFQATT, CDR2 SNEGSKA (reference sequence).

This clonotype appeared many times. V and J are TRBV11-1 and TRBJ1-6; tentative D call: TRBD1 (5 bases). There are 14 residues in the CDR3. Germline values: CDR1 SGHAT, CDR2 FQDESV (reference sequence). V was shortened by 3 bases and J by 8 bases, with 11 bases between the two germline ends. CDR3 protein: CASSFWGPDSPLHF. CDR3 DNA sequence: TGTGCCAGCAGCTTCTGGGGACCGGATTCACCCCTCCACTTT.

There are a few counts of this clonotype. The chain couples TRBV5-1 to TRBJ2-1; TRBD1 aligns across 7 bases. This CDR3 is 15 amino acids long. The V gene end was trimmed by 4 bases and the J gene end by 3 bases; junction bases not matched to a gene: 7. CDR1 and CDR2 (germline): SGHRS, YFSETQ. This chain's CDR3 is CASSQTGQIYNEQFF. The CDR3, as DNA: TGCGCCAGCAGCCAAACGGGACAGATCTACAATGAGCAGTTCTTC. Supplemented by reference TRBV5-1 and TRBJ2-1, the full variable domain reads KAGVTQTPRYLIKTRGQQVTLSCSPISGHRSVSWYQQTPGQGLQFLFEYFSETQRNKGNFPGRFSGRQFSNSRSEMNVSTLELGDSALYLCASSQTGQIYNEQFFGPGTRLTVL.

This clonotype was counted at least ten times. The CDR3, as DNA: TGTGCCAGCAGCTTAGCGGGCGGGGCCGTTCCAGGGATGGGAGGGGACTATGGCTACACCTTC. This codes for CASSLAGGAVPGMGGDYGYTF. The V gene is TRBV7-8, the J gene TRBJ1-2, with D possibly TRBD1 on 5 matching bases. The germline CDR1 and CDR2 sequences are SGHVS and FQNEAQ. V lost 0 bases to trimming and J lost 3 bases, with 29 bases between them. There are 21 residues in the CDR3. Full variable domain (remainder filled in from reference TRBV7-8 and TRBJ1-2): GAGVSQSPRYKVAKRGQDVALRCDPISGHVSLFWYQQALGQGPEFLTYFQNEAQLDKSGLPSDRFFAERPEGSVSTLKIQRTQQEDSAVYLCASSLAGGAVPGMGGDYGYTFGSGTRLTVV.

This rearrangement joins TRBV6-6 to TRBJ2-5, with a possible D match to TRBD2 (6 bases). The CDR3 is 16 amino acids. The V end lost 0 bases, the J end lost 4 bases, and 15 bases lay between the germline ends. The germline gives CDR1 MNHNY, CDR2 SVGAGI (reference sequence). The CDR3, as DNA: TGTGCCAGCAGTTACTCGAATAATAGGAGGGGAGAGACCCAGTACTTC. This gives the protein CASSYSNNRRGETQYF.

This clonotype was counted only a few times. The chain combines TRBV27 with TRBJ1-5; 8 nucleotides match TRBD1. Trimming cost V 4 bases and J 5 bases; bases outside gene matches: 13. The germline CDR1 and CDR2 sequences are MNHEY and SMNVEV (reference sequence). CDR3 length equals 17 residues. CDR3 protein: CASSSVLQGAQDQPQHF. CDR3 DNA: TGTGCCAGCAGTTCAGTACTTCAGGGGGCGCAGGATCAGCCCCAGCATTTT.

The table lists this clonotype with many counts. V usage is TRBV12-3 or TRBV12-4 and J usage is TRBJ1-6; 8 bases align to TRBD1. CDR3 length: 14 residues. The junction had 6 bases not matched to a gene; V was cut back by 4 bases and J by 10 bases. The CDR3 sequence: CASSWTGPGSPLHF. In DNA form, the CDR3 reads TGTGCCAGCAGTTGGACAGGGCCGGGGTCACCCCTCCACTTT.

CDR3 region: CASSPGRGTSGNTIYF. Written as DNA, the CDR3 is TGTGCCAGCAGCCCCGGCCGGGGGACCTCTGGAAACACCATATATTTT. This chain uses TRBV5-6 with TRBJ1-3; weak D call: TRBD1 (5 bases). This CDR3 region has 16 residues. Trimming removed 4 bases from V and 0 bases from J, with 14 bases in between. Per the germline V gene, CDR1 is SGHDT and CDR2 is YYEEEE.

The chain recombines TRBV29-1 with TRBJ2-6; TRBD1 agrees at 9 bases. The CDR3 runs to 17 residues. Trimming took 3 bases from V and 1 from J; bases not matched to a gene: 7. Germline loops: CDR1 SQVTM, CDR2 ANQGSEA. The DNA of the CDR3 is TGCAGCGTTGACGAGGGACAGGGCTTATCTGGGGCCAACGTCCTGACTTTC. This encodes CSVDEGQGLSGANVLTF.

The chain is built from TRBV6-2 or TRBV6-3 and TRBJ1-5; D is possibly TRBD1 (5 bases). The CDR3 sequence is 14 residues long. Trimming took off 5 bases at V and 9 bases at J, with 17 bases between the two ends. In germline, CDR1 is MNHEY, CDR2 SVGEGT. CDR3 loop: CASSRTRPQGPQHF. For the CDR3, the DNA is TGTGCCAGCAGTCGGACTCGGCCCCAGGGGCCCCAGCATTTT.

This clonotype was picked up a small number of times. CDR3 region: CASSSSFVTSGANTGELFF. CDR3 bases: TGTGCCAGCAGCTCGTCTTTCGTTACTAGCGGCGCGAACACCGGGGAGCTGTTTTTT. The V call is TRBV7-9, the J call TRBJ2-2; 8 bases match TRBD2. This CDR3 has 19 amino acids. CDR1 is SEHNR, CDR2 FQNEAQ, per germline (reference sequence). J was trimmed by 0 bases and V by 4 bases; bases with no gene match: 13.

A note on this clonotype: This may be a read error, as it is one base from a much larger clone. The chain couples TRBV6-6 to TRBJ2-1, with D maybe TRBD1 (7 bases). CDR3 size: 13 residues. Trimming removed 8 bases at V and 10 bases at J, with 18 bases between. Germline values: CDR1 MNHNY, CDR2 SVGAGI (reference sequence). The CDR3 bases are TGTGCCAGCGACGACAGGGACTCCTTGGAGCAGTTCTTC. It yields the protein CASDDRDSLEQFF.

This clonotype was picked up many times. This chain joins TRBV3-1 and TRBJ1-1; D perhaps matches TRBD1 (5 bases). CDR3 size: 13 residues. In germline, CDR1 is LGHDT, CDR2 YNNKEL (reference sequence). The V end was cut by 6 bases, the J end by 0 bases, with 8 bases between. CDR3 sequence (DNA): TGTGCCAGCAGGGGACTGATGAACACTGAAGCTTTCTTT. Translating gives CASRGLMNTEAFF.

This clonotype was seen repeatedly, ten times or more. The V and J genes are TRBV4-2 and TRBJ1-5; 9 nucleotides align to TRBD1. This CDR3 comprises 17 residues. Germline V gives CDR1 LGHNA, CDR2 YNFKEQ. V shed 1 base and J 6 bases; nucleotides not matched to a gene: 10. The CDR3 sequence: CASSQAFGQGSIQPQHF. In nucleotides, the CDR3 is TGTGCCAGCAGCCAAGCGTTTGGACAGGGGTCCATTCAGCCCCAGCATTTT.

This clonotype has a count of ten or more. The V and J genes are TRBV20-1 and TRBJ1-6; TRBD1 is a possible D gene (6 bases). V was pared by 4 bases and J by 6 bases, with 13 bases between. The length of the CDR3 is 14 residues. CDR1 and CDR2 from the germline V gene are DFQATT and SNEGSKA (reference sequence). Here the CDR3 DNA reads TGCAGTGCTACTCCGGGACAACGTAATTCACCCCTCCACTTT. Translating it yields CSATPGQRNSPLHF.

This clonotype came up a few times. The CDR3 DNA is TGTGCCAGCAGTCTTGGGACCCGGGACACTGAAGCTTTCTTT. Translating it yields CASSLGTRDTEAFF. The chain links TRBV12-3 or TRBV12-4 to TRBJ1-1; D may be TRBD1 (5 bases). Trimming took off 5 bases at V and 3 bases at J, with 13 bases between the two ends. The CDR3 is 14 amino acids.

The V gene is TRBV25-1, the J gene TRBJ1-1; 7 bases fit TRBD1. V lost 9 bases and J lost 7; bases outside the gene matches: 11. The germline gives CDR1 MGHDK, CDR2 SYGVNS. There are 13 residues in the CDR3. Written as DNA, the CDR3 is TGTGCCAGTGTCGGTGGACAGGCGTTTGAAGCTTTCTTT. This encodes CASVGGQAFEAFF.

This clonotype was counted ten times or more. The chain links TRBV1 to TRBJ1-2. TRBV1 is a known pseudogene. This CDR3 spans 18 amino acids. The CDR3 DNA reads TGCACCAGCAGTCTTCCCGGACCCACCGTTCGGGAGGACTATGGCTACACCTTC. Its translation is CTSSLPGPTVREDYGYTF.

This clonotype was detected a few times. This rearrangement joins TRBV3-1 to TRBJ2-2, with D hard to call. CDR3 length equals 14 residues. V was trimmed by 1 base and J by 8 bases, leaving 11 bases between them. Per germline, CDR1 LGHDT and CDR2 YNNKEL (reference sequence). CDR3 residues: CASSQVIDGGELFF. In DNA, the CDR3 is TGTGCCAGCAGCCAAGTAATTGACGGGGGGGAGCTGTTTTTT.

This clonotype has only a few counts. The chain has TRBV6-6 and TRBJ1-2, with 8 nucleotides matching TRBD1. This CDR3 contains 17 residues. The germline gives CDR1 MNHNY, CDR2 SVGAGI (reference sequence). Trimming took 1 base from V and 1 from J; bases not matched to a gene: 8. CDR3 DNA sequence: TGTGCCAGCAGTTACTACCCGGCAGGGGGCGGTAACTATGGCTACACCTTC. Its translation is CASSYYPAGGGNYGYTF.

This sequence joins TRBV6-5 and TRBJ2-7; a weak D match, TRBD2 (5 bases). The CDR3 consists of 14 residues. CDR1 and CDR2 from the germline V gene are MNHEY and SVGAGI. V was pared by 5 bases and J by 4 bases, with 15 bases between. CDR3 DNA: TGTGCCAGCAGTCGAACCGGGGTCGGATACGAGCAGTACTTC. Translating gives CASSRTGVGYEQYF.

The table lists this clonotype with many counts. The V and J genes are TRBV10-3 and TRBJ1-1, with no clear D. V was trimmed by 6 bases and J by 5 bases, leaving 16 bases between them. The CDR3 runs to 14 residues. Germline V gene sequence: CDR1 ENHRY, CDR2 SYGVKD. CDR3 sequence: CAISDLSDWTEAFF. The CDR3 DNA follows: TGTGCCATCAGCGACTTGAGTGACTGGACTGAAGCTTTCTTT.

This clonotype showed up just a few times. The rearrangement uses TRBV18 and TRBJ2-7; weak D call: TRBD1 (5 bases). CDR1 is KGHSH and CDR2 is LQKENI in the germline V gene. The V end lost 6 bases, the J end lost 2 bases, and 26 bases lay between the germline ends. The CDR3 length is 18 residues. The CDR3 reads CASSLRPSGPTLTYEQYF. CDR3 DNA: TGTGCCAGCTCGCTCCGTCCATCAGGGCCCACACTAACCTACGAGCAGTACTTC.

This clonotype has ten or more counts. The CDR3 sequence: CASSFGDSTSKNTIYF. The CDR3 bases are TGTGCCAGCAGTTTTGGTGACAGTACCTCGAAAAACACCATATATTTT. The chain recombines TRBV12-3 or TRBV12-4 with TRBJ1-3, with D perhaps matching TRBD1 (5 bases). The CDR3 has 16 residues. V was pared by 3 bases and J by 6 bases, with 18 bases between.

This clonotype has a count of ten or more. The chain combines TRBV3-1 with TRBJ2-7, with D perhaps TRBD1 or TRBD2 (5 bases each). From germline, CDR1 is LGHDT and CDR2 YNNKEL (reference sequence). The CDR3 totals 13 residues. V lost 6 bases and J 7 bases, leaving 16 bases between the germline ends. This chain's CDR3 is CASRRGPEDEQYF. The CDR3 nucleotides read TGTGCCAGCAGAAGGGGTCCGGAGGATGAGCAGTACTTC.